The sequence of this TCR beta chain was determined in a study of human T cells and chemical hapten exposure (dated by TCRdb to about 2021). Regarding the complete study: For sensitization, 2% DPC in acetone was applied to a roughly 2 cm by roughly 2 cm area of upper inner arm skin. About 27 alopecia patients gave blood for TCR sequencing at one to four time points (pre-sensitization, 2, 6 and 24 weeks). Patch testing was performed on the upper back with Finn chambers containing 0.01% DPC, and the patch tests were scored after 6 days according to International Contact Dermatitis Research Group standards. This study followed changes in the peripheral blood TCR repertoire in vivo during primary and secondary sensitization of alopecia patients to the hapten diphenylcyclopropenone (DPC). The patient cohort, mostly female, included alopecia areata with under or over 50% scalp involvement, alopecia totalis and alopecia universalis. Libraries were pooled for sequencing, and per-sample TCR yields varied mainly because of small differences in library volumes within the pool. Patients additionally received weekly therapeutic DPC doses to the scalp throughout the approximately 25-week study period. Blood was sampled from patients pre-sensitization (week 0) and at 2, 6 and about 24 weeks after DPC sensitization. Here is what the overall study found, with its caveats: All patients had alopecia, a presumed autoimmune disease, so their immune response might differ from that of healthy individuals. DPC sensitization did not change the number of TCRs with a frequency above 1 in 1000, and there was no evidence of changes in global repertoire structure. Expanded TCRs formed significantly more large CDR3 similarity clusters than pre-sensitization or healthy control sets, consistent with antigen-driven responses. Patch test score was positively correlated with the number of PT1 expanded TCRs, with significance at thresholds 8, 16 and 32 but not at 4. Repeated subsampling changed both the strength of the expansion versus patch-test correlation and the threshold at which that correlation became significant.

The time point label, read with the paper, signifies: patch test 1, 2 weeks after DPC sensitization. Explained via the paper, the treatment or condition label denotes: therapeutic diphenylcyclopropenone sensitization with weekly scalp DPC. Blood at each patch-test visit was drawn before the patch test was applied. To be eligible, patients had to be aged 18 to 70, diagnosed with alopecia and judged suitable for DPC therapy, while pregnant patients were excluded. Total RNA was extracted from unfractionated whole blood that had been collected in Tempus Blood RNA tubes. Ten or more counts support this clonotype. The target of this receptor is not known. Nothing much larger sits one base from this clone, and base qualities are not available. Measured from the cysteine to the phenylalanine, the CDR3 is 12 residues long. The retained sequence is limited to the CDR3, 36 bases, with the frame set at the first base. V sheds 5 bases and J sheds 10 bases, leaving 12 bases between their ends. From a lookup of the germline V gene (reference sequence), CDR1 and CDR2 are MNHEY and SMNVEV.

Libraries were prepared through RACE. TCRdb names NextSeq 500 as the instrument used. During library preparation, unique molecular identifiers were attached to individual cDNA molecules so that TCRs could be counted in a quantitative, reproducible way. For every blood RNA sample, sequencing covered both the TCR alpha and TCR beta chains. Turning to the authors' computational methods: The median number of TCRs per sample was around 96,000, ranging from about 20,000 to 750,000. The Decombinator software suite was used to annotate the V, J and CDR3 of the TCR reads. For PS versus PT1 abundance plots, all samples were subsampled to the same number of TCRs (28,000). TCRs were defined as expanded if absent before sensitization and observed at least eight times at the 2-week time point. TCRdb ran its own pipeline on the public reads, namely fastp trimming at Q25 and MiXCR clone calling, and kept in-frame beta chains. Each CDR3 protein gets just one entry, which takes the most common genes and DNA from the rows behind it. TCRdb assigned the V and J calls; the authors' analysis was not used. Across this sample there are about 380,000 distinct CDR3 sequences, with roughly 4.8% seen only once. 2% to 2.5% of the sample is held by the ten biggest clonotypes.

This clonotype was sampled from a woman in her fifties or sixties with alopecia areata. Some clones in this sample may be carry-over from other donors' samples. Source: whole blood, taken in connection with sensitization to the hapten diphenylcyclopropenone (DPC). The rearrangement joined TRBV27 to TRBJ2-1, with the D gene uncertain. The CDR3 protein is CASSPQVGEQFF. The DNA reads TGTGCCAGCAGTCCGCAGGTGGGGGAGCAGTTCTTC.